In this sample, the clone carrying this T cell receptor (beta chain) turned up once. This entry is derived from a study of blood T cell repertoires in COVID-19. Study-wide context: The United States, Italy and Spain supplied acute and convalescent COVID-19 samples. PBMCs, B-cell-depleted T cells, or T cells provided the cDNA or gDNA that made up the material.

Per the study methods: Amplification of reference gene primers provided the estimated nucleated cell counts. The method was immunoSEQ multiplex PCR; TCRdb's version includes in-frame clones alone and lacks a portion of them. Clone size and the V and J calls come from that table; the DNA yielded D and trimming. In the table there are approximately 110,000 clones, over 75% of which are singletons. Germline loops: CDR1 SGHRS, CDR2 YFSETQ. The CDR3 contains 16 residues. V lost 7 bases and J lost 4; bases outside the gene matches: 10. The V call is TRBV5-1, the J call TRBJ1-6, with 8 positions matching TRBD1. The sequencing sample was made of peripheral blood. This TCR was recovered from a man in his 70s with active or convalescent COVID-19. The CDR3 DNA reads TGCGCCAGCTCTCCATCTACAGGGGGGTATAATTCACCCCTCCACTTT. It encodes CASSPSTGGYNSPLHF.